This T cell receptor (beta chain) was recorded in a study of identical twins. In its sample, this clonotype was seen many times. Template switching supplied a universal primer site; unique molecular identifiers were carried on the cDNA. In TCRdb, the 5' RACE reads were re-called with MiXCR into one record per CDR3 protein. The table records roughly 690,000 distinct CDR3 sequences, around 6% of them present only once. Germline V CDR1 and CDR2: SGHRS, YFSETQ. The CDR3 runs to 13 residues. The V end was cut by 5 bases, the J end by 10 bases, with 13 bases between. The clonotype originates from a young man in good health. Material: naive T cells sorted from blood. J is TRBJ1-6 and V is TRBV5-1; the D gene is possibly TRBD1 (5 bases). The CDR3 region has the DNA TGCGCCAGCAGACAGGACGGTGGATCACCCCTCCACTTT. Translating it yields CASRQDGGSPLHF.